These 29 T cell receptor beta chains came from one sample sequenced in a study of CD8 T cells in ankylosing spondylitis. These receptors lack a known antigen. MiXCR was run by TCRdb on the 5' RACE reads, yielding one entry per CDR3 protein. This repertoire shows a few hundred thousand distinct CDR3 sequences, approximately 20% found once; its top ten account for about a sixth. Study results and limitations: What appeared characteristic of ankylosing spondylitis blood was a TCR beta motif of eight highly homologous variants.

The sample was blood, either unsorted or a sorted T cell fraction (not recorded which). The receptor set was obtained from a male donor with ankylosing spondylitis.

The chain combines TRBV29-1 with TRBJ1-1; D is ambiguous. The CDR3 is 14 residues long. Germline CDR1 and CDR2: SQVTM and ANQGSEA. The V gene lost 5 bases and the J gene lost 6 bases, with 19 bases spanning the gap. CDR3 sequence: CSVFWTVGRPEAFF. Written as DNA, the CDR3 is TGCAGCGTTTTCTGGACCGTCGGAAGGCCTGAAGCTTTCTTT. The variable domain in full, completed from reference TRBV29-1 and TRBJ1-1, reads SAVISQKPSRDICQRGTSLTIQCQVDSQVTMMFWYRQQPGQSLTLIATANQGSEATYESGFVIDKFPISRPNLTFSTLTVSNMSPEDSSIYLCSVFWTVGRPEAFFGQGTRLTVV.

V is TRBV5-1 and J is TRBJ2-7, with a possible D match to TRBD2 (6 bases). This CDR3 has 14 amino acids. V shed 4 bases and J shed 2 bases, with 13 bases lying between them. CDR1 and CDR2 from the germline V gene are SGHRS and YFSETQ. The CDR3 is CASSPTSLPYEQYF. The CDR3 bases are TGCGCCAGCAGCCCAACTAGCTTGCCCTACGAGCAGTACTTC.

The genes are TRBV5-1 and TRBJ2-7; 11 nucleotides match TRBD2. Germline CDR1 SGHRS, CDR2 YFSETQ. The CDR3 is 15 amino acids. V gave up 0 bases and J gave up 3 bases; unmatched junction bases: 2. Here the CDR3 reads CASSLATSGGYEQYF. The CDR3 DNA reads as TGCGCCAGCAGCTTGGCCACTAGCGGGGGCTACGAGCAGTACTTC.

This chain joins TRBV18 and TRBJ2-1, with 14 positions matching TRBD2. The CDR3 covers 17 residues. The V gene end was trimmed by 4 bases and the J gene end by 1 base; junction bases not matched to a gene: 3. Germline values: CDR1 KGHSH, CDR2 LQKENI. For the CDR3, the DNA is TGTGCCAGCTCACGAGGGACTAGCGGGAGTTCCTACAATGAGCAGTTCTTC. It encodes CASSRGTSGSSYNEQFF.

This chain joins TRBV5-1 and TRBJ2-7, with TRBD1 identical over 8 bases. This CDR3 is built from 15 residues. Germline V CDR1 and CDR2: SGHRS, YFSETQ. The trim removed 1 base at V and 2 bases at J, leaving 5 bases unmatched. CDR3 sequence: CASSLRQGATYEQYF. In DNA form, the CDR3 reads TGCGCCAGCAGCTTGAGGCAGGGGGCTACCTACGAGCAGTACTTC.

Here the CDR3 reads CASILRTAITRSGANVLTF. The CDR3 DNA follows: TGTGCCAGCATTCTAAGGACAGCAATCACCCGCTCTGGGGCCAACGTCCTGACTTTC. V gene TRBV9 combines with J gene TRBJ2-6; TRBD1 might be the D (6 bases). Germline V gene data show CDR1 as SGDLS and CDR2 as YYNGEE. The ends were cut back, 6 bases at V and 0 bases at J, with 22 bases in the middle. CDR3 length equals 19 residues.

V is TRBV18 and J is TRBJ2-3; 13 positions agree with TRBD2. V lost 3 bases to trimming and J lost 1 base; unmatched junction nucleotides: 4. The CDR3 extends over 17 amino acids. Germline lookup yields CDR1 KGHSH and CDR2 LQKENI. CDR3 sequence: CASSPGLAGEGTDTQYF. CDR3 sequence (DNA): TGTGCCAGCTCACCCGGACTAGCGGGAGAGGGCACAGATACGCAGTATTTT.

This clonotype was recorded a few times. V is TRBV24-1 and J is TRBJ2-2; 9 bases fit TRBD2. Germline CDR1 KGHDR, CDR2 SFDVKD. The V and J ends lost 3 bases and 0 bases, in that order; junction bases with no gene match: 1. The CDR3 extends over 16 amino acids. CDR3 nucleotides: TGTGCCACCAGTGATCCTAGCGGGGCGAACACCGGGGAGCTGTTTTTT. It yields the protein CATSDPSGANTGELFF.

This clonotype was seen a few times. The gene calls are TRBV20-1 and TRBJ2-2; TRBD2 matches 11 bases. CDR1 and CDR2 from the germline V gene are DFQATT and SNEGSKA (reference sequence). V gave up 2 bases and J gave up 4 bases; unmatched junction bases: 15. CDR3 length: 19 amino acids. For the CDR3, the DNA is TGCAGTGCTAGAAATGCCGGGACTAGCGGAGCCGCGGGCACCGGGGAGCTGTTTTTT. The encoded protein is CSARNAGTSGAAGTGELFF.

The rearrangement links TRBV28 to TRBJ2-5, with 7 bases identical to TRBD1. Germline assignment: CDR1 MDHEN and CDR2 SYDVKM. V was pared by 4 bases and J by 4 bases, with 3 bases of the junction left unmatched. The CDR3 loop spans 13 amino acids. CDR3 amino acids: CASSSTGRETQYF. CDR3 nucleotide sequence: TGTGCCAGCAGTTCGACAGGGAGAGAGACCCAGTACTTC. The variable domain in full, completed from reference TRBV28 and TRBJ2-5, reads DVKVTQSSRYLVKRTGEKVFLECVQDMDHENMFWYRQDPGLGLRLIYFSYDVKMKEKGDIPEGYSVSREKKERFSLILESASTNQTSMYLCASSSTGRETQYFGPGTRLLVL.

This clonotype was seen only a few times. The chain recombines TRBV7-8 with TRBJ2-5; 8 positions agree with TRBD2. The trim removed 4 bases at V and 5 bases at J, leaving 12 bases unmatched. This CDR3 has 16 amino acids. The germline V gene has CDR1 SGHVS and CDR2 FQNEAQ. CDR3 nucleotides: TGTGCCAGCAGCTGGCTAGCGGGCTGGAGCGTGGAGACCCAGTACTTC. Translated, it gives CASSWLAGWSVETQYF.

The chain couples TRBV7-3 to TRBJ2-6; D unclear. Germline assignment: CDR1 SGHTA and CDR2 FQGTGA. The length of the CDR3 is 15 residues. V dropped 5 bases and J dropped 2 bases, with 10 bases sitting between them. CDR3 bases: TGTGCCAGCAGCCGGAGTTTTACTGGGGCCAACGTCCTGACTTTC. It encodes CASSRSFTGANVLTF.

Only a few counts were recorded for this clonotype. The chain recombines TRBV11-3 with TRBJ2-1, with D possibly matching TRBD2 (6 bases). Trimming cost V 5 bases and J 2 bases, with 13 bases left between them. The CDR3 has 15 amino acids. CDR1 and CDR2 from the germline V gene are SGHNT and YENEEA. The CDR3 reads CASSTRRGTYNEQFF. The CDR3 nucleotides read TGTGCCAGCAGCACCCGGAGGGGTACCTACAATGAGCAGTTCTTC.

V and J are TRBV10-3 and TRBJ2-7; maybe TRBD2 (5 bases). Germline-derived CDR1 and CDR2 are ENHRY and SYGVKD. This CDR3 spans 14 amino acids. Trimming removed 0 bases from V and 6 bases from J, with 12 bases in between. As DNA, the CDR3 is TGTGCCATCAGTGAGTCCTCACTAGGGAGCGAGCAGTACTTC. This encodes CAISESSLGSEQYF.

The V gene is TRBV10-3, the J gene TRBJ2-1, with TRBD1 matching 9 bases. The CDR3 covers 13 residues. CDR1 is ENHRY and CDR2 is SYGVKD in the germline V gene. V shed 6 bases, J shed 7 bases, and the junction held 4 bases outside the gene matches. The CDR3 here is CAIRDRGGNEQFF. DNA for the CDR3: TGTGCCATCAGGGACAGGGGCGGGAATGAGCAGTTCTTC.

The V and J genes are TRBV12-3 or TRBV12-4 and TRBJ2-1, with 8 bases matching TRBD1. CDR3 size: 14 residues. Trimming took 4 bases from V and 10 from J; bases not matched to a gene: 9. DNA of the CDR3: TGTGCCAGCAGTTCCGATAGGGACAGGAAGGAGCAGTTCTTC. This encodes CASSSDRDRKEQFF.

This clonotype occurred a few times. This chain connects TRBV6-1 to TRBJ2-1; TRBD2 matches at 11 bases. V trimming: 6 bases; J trimming: 7 bases; junction bases outside the gene matches: 5. Per germline, CDR1 MNHNS and CDR2 SASEGT. CDR3 length: 14 residues. CDR3 protein: CASRTGLAANEQFF. For the CDR3, the DNA is TGTGCCAGCAGAACGGGACTAGCGGCGAATGAGCAGTTCTTC.

This clonotype was seen a few times. This chain uses TRBV3-1 with TRBJ1-5; D unresolved. CDR3 length equals 14 residues. Per germline, CDR1 LGHDT and CDR2 YNNKEL (reference sequence). V was trimmed by 1 base and J by 4 bases, leaving 8 bases between them. The CDR3 is CASSQASQNQPQHF. CDR3 sequence (DNA): TGTGCCAGCAGCCAAGCGTCCCAAAATCAGCCCCAGCATTTT.

The chain links TRBV12-3 or TRBV12-4 to TRBJ2-7, with 10 bases identical to TRBD1. This CDR3 contains 20 residues. V shed 5 bases, J shed 0 bases, and the junction held 19 bases outside the gene matches. The CDR3 nucleotides are TGTGCCAGCAGTCTATATCGACAGACAGGGGGCGATCCTAGCTCCTACGAGCAGTACTTC. This encodes CASSLYRQTGGDPSSYEQYF.

The sample holds many counts of this clonotype. The rearrangement links TRBV29-1 to TRBJ2-3; D is perhaps TRBD1 (5 bases). CDR3 length: 13 amino acids. The germline V gene encodes CDR1 SQVTM and CDR2 ANQGSEA. V gave up 7 bases and J gave up 2 bases, with 13 bases separating them. The CDR3, as DNA: TGCAGCGGGCGGCAGGGATCCACAGATACGCAGTATTTT. This sequence encodes CSGRQGSTDTQYF.

The chain links TRBV7-2 to TRBJ2-5, with 7 positions matching TRBD2. Germline trimming cut 1 base from V and 5 bases from J; bases unmatched to any gene: 10. The CDR3 runs 16 residues. Germline values: CDR1 SGHTA, CDR2 FQGNSA. The CDR3 protein is CASSLGGLGLRETQYF. The CDR3 bases are TGTGCCAGCAGCTTAGGTGGATTGGGACTAAGGGAGACCCAGTACTTC.

In its sample, this clonotype was seen a few times. The chain employs TRBV29-1 and TRBJ2-7; TRBD2 matches 8 bases. The germline gives CDR1 SQVTM, CDR2 ANQGSEA. This CDR3 comprises 13 residues. After removal of 7 bases from V and 6 bases from J, the junction contained 11 bases not matched to a gene. The CDR3, as DNA: TGCAGCGCCACGGGACTAGGGTCACTCGAGCAGTACTTC. Translation: CSATGLGSLEQYF.

This clonotype was seen only a few times. The rearrangement joins TRBV18 to TRBJ2-7; no firm D call. Trimming removed 5 bases from V and 6 bases from J, with 17 bases in between. Germline CDR1 reads KGHSH; CDR2 reads LQKENI. The CDR3 has 14 amino acids. The CDR3 here is CASSEASSSTEQYF. CDR3 nucleotide sequence: TGTGCCAGCTCAGAAGCCAGCTCGTCTACCGAGCAGTACTTC.

This chain links TRBV20-1 with TRBJ2-1; 9 bases line up with TRBD1. After removal of 4 bases from V and 8 bases from J, the junction contained 9 bases not matched to a gene. Germline CDR1 is DFQATT and CDR2 is SNEGSKA (reference sequence). The length of the CDR3 is 14 residues. CDR3 residues: CSAKQGARVDEQFF. The CDR3 DNA sequence: TGCAGTGCTAAACAGGGGGCGCGGGTCGATGAGCAGTTCTTC.

V is TRBV5-1 and J is TRBJ2-3; TRBD2 matches 7 bases. Germline CDR1 is SGHRS and CDR2 is YFSETQ. V shed 2 bases and J 4 bases; nucleotides not matched to a gene: 10. CDR3 length: 16 residues. In DNA form, the CDR3 reads TGCGCCAGCAGCTTCGGACTAGTTGGTAGCTCAGATACGCAGTATTTT. Its translation: CASSFGLVGSSDTQYF.

There are many counts of this clonotype. J is TRBJ2-1 and V is TRBV5-5, with 11 bases lining up with TRBD2. Germline trimming cut 0 bases from V and 4 bases from J; bases unmatched to any gene: 9. Germline V gene sequence: CDR1 SGHKS, CDR2 YYEKEE (reference sequence). The CDR3 runs 18 residues. Here the CDR3 DNA reads TGTGCCAGCAGCTTGGCCATTAGCGGGAGGGTTATATACAATGAGCAGTTCTTC. Translated, it gives CASSLAISGRVIYNEQFF.

The chain recombines TRBV7-3 with TRBJ2-3, with D perhaps given as TRBD1 or TRBD2 (6 bases each). Between the trimmed V and J ends, which lost 0 bases and 8 bases, there was a span of 15 bases. This CDR3 comprises 15 residues. CDR1 is SGHTA, CDR2 FQGTGA, per germline. The CDR3 reads CASSLTGGSSVTQYF. The CDR3 region has the DNA TGTGCCAGCAGCTTAACAGGGGGGTCGAGTGTTACGCAGTATTTT.

This chain joins TRBV5-1 and TRBJ2-1, with 11 bases lining up with TRBD2. CDR1 is SGHRS, CDR2 YFSETQ, per germline. V shed 0 bases, J shed 5 bases, and the junction held 4 bases outside the gene matches. CDR3 length equals 16 residues. The CDR3 protein is CASSLDGTSGDNEQFF. In DNA form, the CDR3 reads TGCGCCAGCAGCTTGGACGGGACTAGCGGTGACAATGAGCAGTTCTTC.

The chain joins TRBV4-3 to TRBJ2-7; TRBD2 aligns across 11 bases. The CDR3 consists of 18 residues. V shed 3 bases, J shed 2 bases, and the junction held 12 bases outside the gene matches. Germline loops: CDR1 LGHNA, CDR2 YSLEER. The CDR3 reads CASSHGLIAGGDAYEQYF. The CDR3 DNA reads as TGCGCCAGCAGCCACGGGTTGATAGCGGGAGGGGACGCCTACGAGCAGTACTTC.